This T cell receptor beta chain is drawn from a study of shared clonotypes between healthy human individuals. Study conclusions and caveats: Relative to their counterparts shared across all four donors, non-shared clonotypes exhibited diminished generation probabilities.

In the study's own analysis: There were no quality scores in the junction-only immunoSEQ sequences, so filtering differed. Data came from immunoSEQ multiplex PCR; TCRdb stores just in-frame clones and leaves some out. That table gives V, J and clone size, and the DNA gave D and trimming. The table has over 2,000,000 clones, just under 95% seen once. Cells designated naive CD8 were CD45RO-negative and were positively selected for CCR7, with terminally differentiated effector memory CD45RA+ cells excluded. Points on this clone: The antigen remains unidentified.

Germline V gene lookup returns CDR1 SGDLS and CDR2 YYNGEE. V shed 0 bases, J shed 4 bases, and the junction held 11 bases outside the gene matches. The CDR3 is made up of 17 amino acids. The clonotype comes from a man aged 18 to 29 in good health. Some clones in this sample may be carry-over from other donors' samples. V and J are TRBV9 and TRBJ2-7; TRBD2 matches at 9 bases. What was sequenced was naive CD8+ T cells from PBMCs. In DNA, the CDR3 is TGTGCCAGCAGCGTAGCTTCTAGCGGGAAGGGTACTTACGAGCAGTACTTC. Protein product: CASSVASSGKGTYEQYF.